Listed below are T cell receptor beta chains from one sample, sequenced in a study of monozygotic twins with inflammatory bowel disease. With the 5' RACE reads reprocessed, TCRdb shows one record per CDR3 protein and no DNA. Across roughly 120,000 distinct CDR3 sequences, the top ten clones capture 12% of the sample. The sequenced sample consisted of blood. The receptors were gathered from a human donor with ulcerative colitis or Crohn's disease, or a healthy co-twin of an affected twin (not recorded which). Each CDR3 is given with its conserved first and last residue. Each record gives: J gene, V gene, CDR3 protein.

j_call: TRBJ2-1
v_call: TRBV3-1
cdr3_aa: CASSQVIGGGDEQFF

j_call: TRBJ2-7
v_call: TRBV5-1
cdr3_aa: CASSITGLVEQYF

j_call: TRBJ1-1
v_call: TRBV23-1
cdr3_aa: CASSPTSSEAFF

j_call: TRBJ2-2
v_call: TRBV7-9
cdr3_aa: CVGREGENTGELFF

j_call: TRBJ2-7
v_call: TRBV9
cdr3_aa: CASSIGGDPYEQYF

j_call: TRBJ1-1
v_call: TRBV16
cdr3_aa: CASSQSARGDEAFF

j_call: TRBJ2-3
v_call: TRBV20-1
cdr3_aa: CSAGVPLQHTQYF

j_call: TRBJ2-1
v_call: TRBV2
cdr3_aa: CASSESPSTGITYNEQFF

j_call: TRBJ2-1
v_call: TRBV20-1
cdr3_aa: CSAKFGGMGEQFF

j_call: TRBJ2-1
v_call: TRBV11-2
cdr3_aa: CASSQRRGRDRVYNEQFF

j_call: TRBJ2-4
v_call: TRBV27
cdr3_aa: CASSSEVQGAPGNIQYF

j_call: TRBJ1-1
v_call: TRBV2
cdr3_aa: CASTENREFLVTEAFF

j_call: TRBJ2-3
v_call: TRBV5-1
cdr3_aa: CASSLIQTDTQYF

j_call: TRBJ1-5
v_call: TRBV19
cdr3_aa: CASSRGGRLANQPQHF

j_call: TRBJ2-7
v_call: TRBV27
cdr3_aa: CASSVRQGRDYEQYF

j_call: TRBJ1-4
v_call: TRBV11-2
cdr3_aa: CASSLETGTGGYEKLFF

j_call: TRBJ2-3
v_call: TRBV7-9
cdr3_aa: CASSTGTLEGTDTQYF

j_call: TRBJ1-3
v_call: TRBV6-1
cdr3_aa: CASTGRVGEGNTIYF

j_call: TRBJ2-5
v_call: TRBV7-2
cdr3_aa: CASSEGTGKGKTQYF

j_call: TRBJ2-1
v_call: TRBV28
cdr3_aa: CASSLRGRNNEQFF

j_call: TRBJ1-2
v_call: TRBV12-3/TRBV12-4
cdr3_aa: CASSSQTGNTRGYTF

j_call: TRBJ1-2
v_call: TRBV12-3/TRBV12-4
cdr3_aa: CASSWGGGDRNGYTF

j_call: TRBJ2-5
v_call: TRBV7-9
cdr3_aa: CASSEAGTRGETQYF

j_call: TRBJ2-7
v_call: TRBV28
cdr3_aa: CASSLADGGSYEQYF

j_call: TRBJ2-5
v_call: TRBV5-1
cdr3_aa: CASSSTGTGEETQYF

j_call: TRBJ1-2
v_call: TRBV6-5
cdr3_aa: CASSYSAGQGLYGYTF

j_call: TRBJ2-7
v_call: TRBV20-1
cdr3_aa: CSARAHTGEQYF

j_call: TRBJ2-7
v_call: TRBV3-1
cdr3_aa: CASSYGLAGAWEQYF

j_call: TRBJ1-2
v_call: TRBV4-3
cdr3_aa: CASSQEEGLGGYTF

j_call: TRBJ1-2
v_call: TRBV5-1
cdr3_aa: CASTSGTGIYGYTF

j_call: TRBJ2-5
v_call: TRBV12-3/TRBV12-4
cdr3_aa: CASSFYRQETQYF

j_call: TRBJ2-2
v_call: TRBV19
cdr3_aa: CASNQGPDGELFF

j_call: TRBJ2-2
v_call: TRBV5-1
cdr3_aa: CASSWTSNYLTGELFF

j_call: TRBJ2-1
v_call: TRBV19
cdr3_aa: CASSTGAADNEQFF

j_call: TRBJ2-3
v_call: TRBV20-1
cdr3_aa: CSATSSGGGTDTQYF

j_call: TRBJ2-1
v_call: TRBV12-3/TRBV12-4
cdr3_aa: CASRGVGQGAGNEQFF

j_call: TRBJ2-1
v_call: TRBV27
cdr3_aa: CASGTARKPRGEQFF

j_call: TRBJ1-1
v_call: TRBV15
cdr3_aa: CATSSLREARGAFF

j_call: TRBJ2-1
v_call: TRBV7-3
cdr3_aa: CASSVGLADYNEQFF

j_call: TRBJ2-7
v_call: TRBV10-3
cdr3_aa: CAISEESQAEQYF

j_call: TRBJ1-1
v_call: TRBV29-1
cdr3_aa: CSVTPDSSSEAFF

j_call: TRBJ2-3
v_call: TRBV12-3/TRBV12-4
cdr3_aa: CASSFRFSTTDTQYF

j_call: TRBJ2-3
v_call: TRBV7-9
cdr3_aa: CASSLGDSLSGDTQYF